This T cell receptor beta chain was retrieved from a study of T cell responses to AZD1222 COVID-19 vaccine (dated by TCRdb to about 2021). About the study as a whole: AZD1222 recipients given second doses at about 4 weeks or at about 12 weeks were pooled, since spike-specific TCR depth and breadth were not found to differ between the two schedules. Trial participants were enrolled by age into 18-55, 56-69 and 70-plus year subgroups, with 148, 28 and 57 TCR-sequenced participants respectively. TCR sequencing was performed for some 250 trial participants, of whom some 200 were given two doses of AZD1222 and some 26 were given two doses of MenACWY control vaccine. Results the study describes overall, beyond this receptor: CD4 TCRs associated with the vaccine covered the entire spike protein, and the dominant responses were in regions 160-218 and 743-854. Nearly half of unique spike-specific TCRs reportedly recognized epitopes outside regions mutated in the B.1.351 and B.1.1.7 variants. The 56-69-year group was small, and its depth increase did not reach significance, likely because of low power. After two AZD1222 doses, spike-specific TCR breadth and depth were significantly higher than at day 0 and than in MenACWY recipients. Only five to seven AZD1222 recipients were SARS-CoV-2 seropositive at baseline, limiting conclusions about previously exposed vaccinees. No day 14 peak-response samples were available, so repertoires were characterized only after the peak T cell response. Participants were mostly white British, with more females than males. The authors suggested clonal diversity may have been underestimated.

The CDR3 regions of human TCRbeta chains were analyzed by immunosequencing. The source study handled its data this way. Repertoire TCRs were matched against a reference library of SARS-CoV-2-specific TCRs generated with the MIRA antigen-specificity platform. Breadth meant the fraction of unique TCRs that were SARS-CoV-2-associated, whereas depth meant the fraction of total T cells that were SARS-CoV-2-associated. Using the MIRA data, each spike-specific TCR was assigned both to the spike region to which the TCR was reactive and to a CD4 or CD8 class. Log10-transformed breadth and depth values were compared by one-way ANOVA with Sidak's multiple comparisons tests. Here the immuneACCESS table is served through TCRdb, limited to in-frame sequences with V and J called. Missing clones are a known gap in these copies; in checked studies unresolved V genes cover under half, and the rest lacks a known reason. Clone size and V and J calls were adopted from that table, with D and trimming inferred from the DNA. The sample table shows some 74,000 clones, and around 82% are seen once. In total, the top ten clones hold about 20% of the sample.

As concerns this clone: The clone's antigen remains unknown. Since a much larger clone is just one base distant, this may be a read error. The same CDR3 also results from other DNA sequences found in this sample.

CDR1 and CDR2 are read off the germline V gene (reference sequence) as SEHNR and FQNEAQ. The V end loses 0 bases and the J end loses 0 bases, and a stretch of 2 bases separates them. The CDR3 goes from the cysteine to the phenylalanine over 13 residues. Here the CDR3 DNA is all that survives: 39 bases in frame from base 1. The time point label corresponds to: baseline before first vaccination. Samples from vaccinated people were obtained from the UK trials COV001 and COV002, which included a single-blind randomized controlled phase 2/3 trial of AZD1222 (ChAdOx1 nCoV-19) in healthy adults. For TCRbeta chain sequencing, PBMC samples were collected from trial participants at day 0 and at day 28 after the second dose.

The chain uses TRBV7-9 and TRBJ1-1; no D gene is confidently identified. The receptor's source is an adult in good health. The sample was peripheral blood, taken on day 0 of AZD1222 vaccination. The nucleotide sequence is TGTGCCAGCAGCTTAGCCATGAACACTGAAGCTTTCTTT. This encodes CASSLAMNTEAFF.